The present T cell receptor beta chain was sequenced within a study of control samples from healthy donors and cancer patients. Germline lookup yields CDR1 SGHAT and CDR2 FQNNGV. The ends were cut back, 5 bases at V and 8 bases at J, with 13 bases in the middle. This CDR3 spans 13 amino acids. Produced via immunoSEQ multiplex PCR; TCRdb's table is partial and in-frame only. Among 90,000 to 150,000 clones listed, approximately 89% were seen once. Sequencing was carried out using blood. The chain joins TRBV11-2 to TRBJ2-1; tentatively, D is TRBD1 (6 bases). The clonotype comes from a man aged 35 to 55 in good health. For the CDR3, the DNA is TGTGCCAGCAGCCTTGGACAGCCGGATGAGCAGTTCTTC. Its translation is CASSLGQPDEQFF.